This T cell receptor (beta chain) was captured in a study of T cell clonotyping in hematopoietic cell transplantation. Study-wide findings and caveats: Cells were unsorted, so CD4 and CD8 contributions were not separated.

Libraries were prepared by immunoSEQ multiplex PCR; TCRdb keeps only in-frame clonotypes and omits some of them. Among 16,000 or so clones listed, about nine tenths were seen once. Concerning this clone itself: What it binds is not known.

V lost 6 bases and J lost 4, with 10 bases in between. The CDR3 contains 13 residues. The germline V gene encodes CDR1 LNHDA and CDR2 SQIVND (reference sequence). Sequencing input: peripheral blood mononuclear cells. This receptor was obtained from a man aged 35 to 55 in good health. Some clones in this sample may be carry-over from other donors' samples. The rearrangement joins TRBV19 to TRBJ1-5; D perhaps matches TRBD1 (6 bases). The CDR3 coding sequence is TGTGCCAGTAGCGGACAGTTAAATCAGCCCCAGCATTTT. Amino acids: CASSGQLNQPQHF.